Each of the 2 T cell receptor beta chains below was sequenced from the same sample in a study of cytomegalovirus exposure and HLA in healthy donors. The PCR made use of 60 Vbeta and 13 Jbeta primers. Assay: immunoSEQ multiplex PCR; the TCRdb copy retains only in-frame clones and omits some. This table holds about 120,000 clones, around two thirds found once. Sequencing was carried out using PBMCs. The receptor source for this set is a woman aged 40 to 49 in good health and CMV-seropositive.

The chain is built from TRBV29-1 and TRBJ2-5; 11 bases align to TRBD1. The V gene's germline CDR1 is SQVTM and CDR2 ANQGSEA. After removal of 5 bases from V and 3 bases from J, the junction contained 5 bases not matched to a gene. The CDR3 is 14 residues long. CDR3 loop: CSVIRDRGKETQYF. The CDR3 bases are TGCAGCGTTATCCGGGACAGGGGGAAAGAGACCCAGTACTTC.

The CDR3 nucleotides are TGTGCCAGCAGCGTAGACAGGGCCGGTCAGCCCCAGCATTTT. Translating it yields CASSVDRAGQPQHF. This chain uses TRBV9 with TRBJ1-5; D possibly corresponds to TRBD1 (6 bases). The V and J ends lost 0 bases and 6 bases respectively, with 10 bases between them. Germline V gives CDR1 SGDLS, CDR2 YYNGEE. The length of the CDR3 is 14 residues.